The 14 T cell receptor beta chains given below trace back to one sample, sequenced in a study of CD8+CD57+ T cells in acquired aplastic anemia. According to the study, genomic DNA was the template for TCR beta VDJ and CDR3 profiling. TCRdb called the reads again in MiXCR, with one record for every CDR3 protein. The sample has about 110,000 distinct CDR3 sequences, 50% to 65% seen once. Sequencing was performed on sorted CD4+, CD8+, or CD8+CD57+ T cells (not recorded which) from PBMCs. Receptor source: a human donor in good health, serving as a control.

The chain couples TRBV10-3 to TRBJ2-3, with 7 bases lining up with TRBD2. CDR1 is ENHRY and CDR2 is SYGVKD in the germline V gene. The CDR3 runs 12 residues. V lost 6 bases to trimming and J lost 6 bases; unmatched junction nucleotides: 3. CDR3 sequence: CAIRTAGDTQYF. CDR3 nucleotide sequence: TGTGCCATCAGAACAGCGGGGGATACGCAGTATTTT.

The CDR3 sequence: CASSIGRAYEQYF. DNA for the CDR3: TGTGCCAGTAGTATCGGCAGGGCCTACGAGCAGTACTTC. The chain has TRBV19 and TRBJ2-7, with D possibly being TRBD1 (5 bases). The germline V gene encodes CDR1 LNHDA and CDR2 SQIVND (reference sequence). V gave up 3 bases and J gave up 2 bases, with 8 bases separating them. The CDR3 extends over 13 amino acids.

This clonotype has ten or more counts. The J gene is TRBJ1-1, the V gene TRBV7-9; D not certain. Deletions cut 3 bases from V and 4 bases from J, with 9 bases between. The CDR3 runs 13 residues. Germline lookup yields CDR1 SEHNR and CDR2 FQNEAQ (reference sequence). CDR3 DNA: TGTGCCAGCAGCTTCTTTGGCAGCACTGAAGCTTTCTTT. Translation gives CASSFFGSTEAFF.

In regard to this clonotype: A read error may explain this, as a much larger clone is one base away. The rearrangement joins TRBV11-2 to TRBJ1-1; D gene uncertain. The length of the CDR3 is 15 residues. V lost 0 bases to trimming and J lost 0 bases, with 8 bases between them. CDR1 and CDR2 from the germline V gene are SGHAT and FQNNGV. Here the CDR3 reads CASSLESDMNTEAFF. In DNA, the CDR3 is TGTGCCAGCAGCTTAGAAAGTGATATGAACACTGAAGCTTTCTTT.

The V call is TRBV19, the J call TRBJ1-5; D is undetermined. CDR3 length: 13 residues. Deletions cut 3 bases from V and 9 bases from J, with 12 bases between. CDR1 is LNHDA, CDR2 SQIVND, per germline (reference sequence). CDR3 in DNA: TGTGCCAGTAGTATCTCCTTTTCCTCGCCCCAGCATTTT. Its translation: CASSISFSSPQHF.

This clonotype was counted a few times. This rearrangement joins TRBV6-5 to TRBJ2-2; D ambiguous. Germline CDR1 and CDR2: MNHEY and SVGAGI. The CDR3 loop spans 14 amino acids. Trimming stripped 2 bases from V and 0 bases from J, with 4 bases between. CDR3 residues: CASSYAANTGELFF. CDR3 DNA sequence: TGTGCCAGCAGTTACGCAGCGAACACCGGGGAGCTGTTTTTT.

The rearrangement joins TRBV7-6 to TRBJ2-1, with D perhaps TRBD1 or TRBD2 (5 bases each). The CDR3 contains 17 residues. CDR1 SGHVS and CDR2 FNYEAQ come from the germline V gene. The V end was cut by 0 bases, the J end by 4 bases, with 16 bases between. The CDR3 bases are TGTGCCAGCAGCTTAGCCAGTACTACCGGGACGTACAATGAGCAGTTCTTC. Translated: CASSLASTTGTYNEQFF. Full variable domain (rest looked up from reference TRBV7-6 and TRBJ2-1): GAGVSQSPRYKVTKRGQDVALRCDPISGHVSLYWYRQALGQGPEFLTYFNYEAQQDKSGLPNDRFSAERPEGSISTLTIQRTEQRDSAMYRCASSLASTTGTYNEQFFGPGTRLTVL.

This clonotype was observed a handful of times. V and J are TRBV3-1 and TRBJ2-1; D gene ambiguous. V was clipped by 3 bases and J by 1 base, with 13 bases between them. CDR1 is LGHDT, CDR2 YNNKEL, per germline (reference sequence). The CDR3 contains 16 residues. The CDR3 DNA sequence: TGTGCCAGCAGCCATGTGGACGGAAGATCCTACAATGAGCAGTTCTTC. Encoded protein: CASSHVDGRSYNEQFF.

This chain connects TRBV29-1 to TRBJ2-5; 8 bases fit TRBD1. Germline CDR1 and CDR2: SQVTM and ANQGSEA. The CDR3 runs to 14 residues. The J segment lost 3 bases and the V segment lost 3 bases, leaving 6 bases of the junction unmatched. The CDR3 DNA is TGCAGCGTTGATATAGGACAGGGCAAAGAGACCCAGTACTTC. Protein product: CSVDIGQGKETQYF.

This clonotype has more than one count but fewer than ten. This chain connects TRBV12-3 or TRBV12-4 to TRBJ1-2; 7 positions match TRBD1. With 3 bases clipped from V and 6 bases from J, the junction kept 25 bases outside the gene matches. The CDR3 has 20 residues. Here the CDR3 reads CASSFFGTGVPPPLRNGYTF. The CDR3 DNA sequence: TGTGCCAGCAGTTTTTTCGGTACAGGGGTACCCCCCCCGTTGCGGAATGGCTACACCTTC.

The chain uses TRBV25-1 and TRBJ2-3; TRBD1 or TRBD2 may be the D gene (5 bases each). This CDR3 contains 16 residues. The germline CDR1 and CDR2 sequences are MGHDK and SYGVNS. Trimming removed 0 bases at V and 2 bases at J, with 12 bases between. The chain's CDR3 is CASSEYPGRITDTQYF. The CDR3 region has the DNA TGTGCCAGCAGTGAATATCCGGGACGGATCACAGATACGCAGTATTTT.

The genes are TRBV7-9 and TRBJ1-2; TRBD1 matches 8 bases. With 5 bases clipped from V and 7 bases from J, the junction kept 6 bases outside the gene matches. Germline CDR1 is SEHNR and CDR2 is FQNEAQ (reference sequence). CDR3 length: 13 amino acids. The CDR3 sequence is CASSTGGFGGYTF. CDR3 coding DNA: TGTGCCAGCAGCACAGGGGGGTTCGGTGGCTACACCTTC.

The rearrangement uses TRBV2 and TRBJ2-7; no definite D call. Trimming removed 1 base from V and 2 bases from J, with 6 bases in between. Germline CDR1 reads SNHLY; CDR2 reads FYNNEI. There are 13 residues in the CDR3. The CDR3 reads CASSEEATYEQYF. The CDR3 coding sequence is TGTGCCAGCAGTGAAGAAGCCACCTACGAGCAGTACTTC.

As to this clonotype: Possible read error: a much larger clone is one base away. The chain employs TRBV12-5 and TRBJ1-5; D unresolved. The CDR3 covers 15 residues. The V gene's germline CDR1 is LGHNT and CDR2 FRNRAP. V was clipped by 7 bases and J by 0 bases, with 13 bases between them. The CDR3 loop reads CASEGVDYSNQPQHF. CDR3 DNA sequence: TGTGCTAGTGAGGGTGTAGATTATAGCAATCAGCCCCAGCATTTT.